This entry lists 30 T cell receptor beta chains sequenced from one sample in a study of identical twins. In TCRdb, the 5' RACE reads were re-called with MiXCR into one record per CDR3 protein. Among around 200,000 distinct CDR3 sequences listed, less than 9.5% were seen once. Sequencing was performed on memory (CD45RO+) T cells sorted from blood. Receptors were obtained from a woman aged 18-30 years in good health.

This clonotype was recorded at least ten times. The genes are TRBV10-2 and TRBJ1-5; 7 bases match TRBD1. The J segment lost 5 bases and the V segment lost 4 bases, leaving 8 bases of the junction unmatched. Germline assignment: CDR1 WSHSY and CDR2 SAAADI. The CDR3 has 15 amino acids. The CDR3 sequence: CASSVEDRPYQPQHF. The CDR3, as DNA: TGCGCCAGCAGTGTGGAGGACAGGCCCTATCAGCCCCAGCATTTT.

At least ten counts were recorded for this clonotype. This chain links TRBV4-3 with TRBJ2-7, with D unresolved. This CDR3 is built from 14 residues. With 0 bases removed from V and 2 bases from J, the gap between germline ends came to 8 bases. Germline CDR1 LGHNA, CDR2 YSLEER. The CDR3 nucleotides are TGCGCCAGCAGCCAAGAGAACGGCCCCTACGAGCAGTACTTC. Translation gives CASSQENGPYEQYF.

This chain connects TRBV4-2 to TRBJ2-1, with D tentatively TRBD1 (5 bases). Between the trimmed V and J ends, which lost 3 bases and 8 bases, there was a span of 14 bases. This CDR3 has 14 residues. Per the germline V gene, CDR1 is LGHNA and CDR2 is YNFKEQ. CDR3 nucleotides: TGTGCCAGCAGCCATCCGACCCTCAGGGATGAGCAGTTCTTC. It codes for CASSHPTLRDEQFF.

The CDR3 DNA is TGTGCCACCAGTGTCTCGGAACCCCCTTATGAGCAGTTCTTC. Its protein product is CATSVSEPPYEQFF. The genes are TRBV24-1 and TRBJ2-1; D gene uncertain. CDR3 length: 14 amino acids. V was clipped by 5 bases and J by 8 bases, with 15 bases between them. Germline V gene lookup returns CDR1 KGHDR and CDR2 SFDVKD.

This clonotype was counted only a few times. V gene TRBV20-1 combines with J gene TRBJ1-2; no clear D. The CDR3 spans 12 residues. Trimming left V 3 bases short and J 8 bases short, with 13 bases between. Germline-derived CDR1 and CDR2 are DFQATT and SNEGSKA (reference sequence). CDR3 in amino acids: CSASQGSPGYTF. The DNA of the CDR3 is TGCAGTGCTAGTCAAGGTTCCCCCGGCTACACCTTC.

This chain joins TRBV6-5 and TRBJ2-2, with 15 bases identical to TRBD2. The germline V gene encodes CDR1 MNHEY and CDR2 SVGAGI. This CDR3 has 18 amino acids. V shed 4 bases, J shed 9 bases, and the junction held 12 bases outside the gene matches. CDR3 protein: CASSLYGLAGGRNWELFF. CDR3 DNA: TGTGCCAGCAGTTTATACGGACTAGCGGGAGGGCGGAATTGGGAGCTGTTTTTT.

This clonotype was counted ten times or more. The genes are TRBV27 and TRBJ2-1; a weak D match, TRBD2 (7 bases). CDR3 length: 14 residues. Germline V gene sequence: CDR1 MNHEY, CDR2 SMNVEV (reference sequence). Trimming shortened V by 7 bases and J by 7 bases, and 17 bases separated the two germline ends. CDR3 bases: TGTGCCAGCAACAACGGGGGGCTTGTGAATGAGCAGTTCTTC. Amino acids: CASNNGGLVNEQFF.

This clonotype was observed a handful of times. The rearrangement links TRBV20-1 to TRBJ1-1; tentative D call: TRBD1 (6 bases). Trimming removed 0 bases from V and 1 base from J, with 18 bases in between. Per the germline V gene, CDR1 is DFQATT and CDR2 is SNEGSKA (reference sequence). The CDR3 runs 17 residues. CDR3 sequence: CSARDKGGRPWNTEAFF. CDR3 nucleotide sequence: TGCAGTGCTAGAGATAAGGGGGGCCGACCTTGGAACACTGAAGCTTTCTTT.

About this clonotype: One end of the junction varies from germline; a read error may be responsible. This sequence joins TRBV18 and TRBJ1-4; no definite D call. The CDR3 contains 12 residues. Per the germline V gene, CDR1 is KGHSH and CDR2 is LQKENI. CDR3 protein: CASSPIGEKLFF. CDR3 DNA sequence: TGTGCCAGTTCACCTATAGGTGAAAAACTGTTTTTT.

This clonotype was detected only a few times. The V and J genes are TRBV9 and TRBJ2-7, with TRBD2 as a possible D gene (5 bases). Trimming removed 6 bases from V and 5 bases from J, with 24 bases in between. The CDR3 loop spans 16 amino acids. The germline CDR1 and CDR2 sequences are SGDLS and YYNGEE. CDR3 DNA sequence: TGTGCCAGCACCGGGGAAAGTGTAGCAGGTTTACACGAGCAGTACTTC. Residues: CASTGESVAGLHEQYF.

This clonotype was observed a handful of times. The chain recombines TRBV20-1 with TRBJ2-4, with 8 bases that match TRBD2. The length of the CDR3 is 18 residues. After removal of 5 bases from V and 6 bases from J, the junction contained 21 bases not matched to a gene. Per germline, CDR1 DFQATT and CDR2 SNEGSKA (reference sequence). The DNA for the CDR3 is TGCAGTGCTTCTCCCCGCGGGGGGTTTACCCCTTGGGGAAACATTCAGTACTTC. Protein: CSASPRGGFTPWGNIQYF.

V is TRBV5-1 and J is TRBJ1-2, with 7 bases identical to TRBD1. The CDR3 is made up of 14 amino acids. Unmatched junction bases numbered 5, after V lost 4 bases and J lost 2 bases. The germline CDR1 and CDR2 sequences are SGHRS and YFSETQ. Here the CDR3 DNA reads TGCGCCAGCAGCACAATGGGACAGAACTATGGCTACACCTTC. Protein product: CASSTMGQNYGYTF. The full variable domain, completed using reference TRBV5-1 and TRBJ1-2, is KAGVTQTPRYLIKTRGQQVTLSCSPISGHRSVSWYQQTPGQGLQFLFEYFSETQRNKGNFPGRFSGRQFSNSRSEMNVSTLELGDSALYLCASSTMGQNYGYTFGSGTRLTVV.

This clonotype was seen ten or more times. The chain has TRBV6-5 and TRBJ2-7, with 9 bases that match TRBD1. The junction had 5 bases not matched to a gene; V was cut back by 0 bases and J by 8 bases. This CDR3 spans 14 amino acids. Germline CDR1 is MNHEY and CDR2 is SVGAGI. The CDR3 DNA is TGTGCCAGCAGTTACTCGCGTACAGGGGGCAAGCAGTACTTC. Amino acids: CASSYSRTGGKQYF.

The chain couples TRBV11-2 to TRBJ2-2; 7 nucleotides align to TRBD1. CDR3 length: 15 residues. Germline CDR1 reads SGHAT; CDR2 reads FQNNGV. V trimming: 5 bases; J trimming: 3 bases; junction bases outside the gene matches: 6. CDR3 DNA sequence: TGTGCCAGCAGCCTACAGGGGACGTACACCGGGGAGCTGTTTTTT. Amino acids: CASSLQGTYTGELFF.

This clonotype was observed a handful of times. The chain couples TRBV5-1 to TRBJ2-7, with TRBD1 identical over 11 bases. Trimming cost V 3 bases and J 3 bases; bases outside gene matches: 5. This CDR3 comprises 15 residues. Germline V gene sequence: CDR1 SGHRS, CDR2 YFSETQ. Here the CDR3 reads CASSSGQGAVYEQYF. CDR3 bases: TGCGCCAGCAGCTCCGGACAGGGGGCAGTCTACGAGCAGTACTTC. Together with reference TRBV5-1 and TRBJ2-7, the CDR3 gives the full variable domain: KAGVTQTPRYLIKTRGQQVTLSCSPISGHRSVSWYQQTPGQGLQFLFEYFSETQRNKGNFPGRFSGRQFSNSRSEMNVSTLELGDSALYLCASSSGQGAVYEQYFGPGTRLTVT.

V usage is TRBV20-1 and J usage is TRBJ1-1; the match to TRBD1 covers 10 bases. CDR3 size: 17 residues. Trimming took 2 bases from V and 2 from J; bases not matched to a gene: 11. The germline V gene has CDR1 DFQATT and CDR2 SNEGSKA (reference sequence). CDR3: CSARSSRDRGLNTEAFF. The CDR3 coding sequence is TGCAGTGCTAGATCGTCCCGGGACAGGGGCCTCAACACTGAAGCTTTCTTT.

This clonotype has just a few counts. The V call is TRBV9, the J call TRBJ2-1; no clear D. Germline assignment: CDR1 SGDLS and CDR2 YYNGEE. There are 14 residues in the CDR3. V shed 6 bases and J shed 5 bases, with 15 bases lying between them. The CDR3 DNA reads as TGTGCCAGCACCCTAGGCCAAACCGACAATGAGCAGTTCTTC. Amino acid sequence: CASTLGQTDNEQFF.

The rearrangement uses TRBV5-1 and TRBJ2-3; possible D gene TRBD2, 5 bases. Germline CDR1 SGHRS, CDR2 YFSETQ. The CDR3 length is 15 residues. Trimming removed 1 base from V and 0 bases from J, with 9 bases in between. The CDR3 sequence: CASSLIGGSTDTQYF. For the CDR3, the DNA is TGCGCCAGCAGCTTGATCGGCGGGAGCACAGATACGCAGTATTTT. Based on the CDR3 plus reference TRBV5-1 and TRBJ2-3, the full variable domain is KAGVTQTPRYLIKTRGQQVTLSCSPISGHRSVSWYQQTPGQGLQFLFEYFSETQRNKGNFPGRFSGRQFSNSRSEMNVSTLELGDSALYLCASSLIGGSTDTQYFGPGTRLTVL.

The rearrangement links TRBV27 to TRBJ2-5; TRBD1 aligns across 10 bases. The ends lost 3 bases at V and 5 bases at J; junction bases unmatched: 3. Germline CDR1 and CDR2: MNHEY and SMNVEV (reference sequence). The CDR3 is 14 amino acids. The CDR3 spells CASSLDRGTETQYF. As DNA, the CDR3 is TGTGCCAGCAGTTTGGACAGGGGGACGGAGACCCAGTACTTC.

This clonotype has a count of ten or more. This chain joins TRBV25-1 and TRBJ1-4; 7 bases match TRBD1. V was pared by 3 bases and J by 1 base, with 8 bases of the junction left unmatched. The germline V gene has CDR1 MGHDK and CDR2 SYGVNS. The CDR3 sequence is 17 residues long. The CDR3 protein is CASSDHPRTGTNEKLFF. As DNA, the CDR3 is TGTGCCAGCAGTGACCACCCTCGGACAGGAACTAATGAAAAACTGTTTTTT.

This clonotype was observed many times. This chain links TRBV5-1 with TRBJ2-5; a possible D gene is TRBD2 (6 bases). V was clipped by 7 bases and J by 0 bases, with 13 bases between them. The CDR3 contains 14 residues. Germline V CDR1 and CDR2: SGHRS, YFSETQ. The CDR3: CASCREPNQETQYF. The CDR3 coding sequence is TGCGCCAGCTGTCGGGAGCCAAACCAAGAGACCCAGTACTTC.

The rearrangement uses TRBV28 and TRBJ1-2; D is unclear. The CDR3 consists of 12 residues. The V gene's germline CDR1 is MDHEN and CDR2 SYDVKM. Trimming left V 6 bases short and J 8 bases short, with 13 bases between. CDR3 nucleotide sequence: TGTGCCAGCAGGGGGTCCGGGAGCGGCTACACCTTC. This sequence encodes CASRGSGSGYTF.

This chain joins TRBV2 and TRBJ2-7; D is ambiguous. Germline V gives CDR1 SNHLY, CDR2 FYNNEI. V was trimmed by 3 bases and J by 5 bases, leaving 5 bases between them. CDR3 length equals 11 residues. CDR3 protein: CASSEWDEQYF. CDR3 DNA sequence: TGTGCCAGCAGTGAGTGGGACGAGCAGTACTTC.

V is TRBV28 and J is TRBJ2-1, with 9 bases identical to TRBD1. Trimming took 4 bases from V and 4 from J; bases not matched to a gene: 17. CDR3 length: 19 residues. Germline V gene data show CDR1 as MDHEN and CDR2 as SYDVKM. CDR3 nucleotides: TGTGCCAGCAGTTCGAAAATCCAATCGGACAGGGGATTTTACAATGAGCAGTTCTTC. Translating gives CASSSKIQSDRGFYNEQFF. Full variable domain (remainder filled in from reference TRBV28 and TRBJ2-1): DVKVTQSSRYLVKRTGEKVFLECVQDMDHENMFWYRQDPGLGLRLIYFSYDVKMKEKGDIPEGYSVSREKKERFSLILESASTNQTSMYLCASSSKIQSDRGFYNEQFFGPGTRLTVL.

The DNA of the CDR3 is TGTGCCAGTAGTGCGGACAGGGAGGCTGAAGCTTTCTTT. This translates into CASSADREAEAFF. The rearrangement links TRBV19 to TRBJ1-1; 8 bases fit TRBD1. The V and J ends lost 5 bases and 6 bases, in that order; junction bases with no gene match: 5. Per the germline V gene, CDR1 is LNHDA and CDR2 is SQIVND (reference sequence). The CDR3 sequence is 13 residues long. The variable domain in full, completed from reference TRBV19 and TRBJ1-1, reads DGGITQSPKYLFRKEGQNVTLSCEQNLNHDAMYWYRQDPGQGLRLIYYSQIVNDFQKGDIAEGYSVSREKKESFPLTVTSAQKNPTAFYLCASSADREAEAFFGQGTRLTVV.

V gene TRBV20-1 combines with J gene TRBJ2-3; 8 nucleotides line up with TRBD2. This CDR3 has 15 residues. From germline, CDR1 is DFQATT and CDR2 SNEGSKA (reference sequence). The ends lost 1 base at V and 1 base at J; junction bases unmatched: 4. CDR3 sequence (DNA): TGCAGTGCTAGAGGGGCGGGGGGAGGCACAGATACGCAGTATTTT. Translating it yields CSARGAGGGTDTQYF.

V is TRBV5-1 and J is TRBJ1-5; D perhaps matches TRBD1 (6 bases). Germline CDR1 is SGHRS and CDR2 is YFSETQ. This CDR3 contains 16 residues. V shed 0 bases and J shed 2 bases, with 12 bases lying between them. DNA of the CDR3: TGCGCCAGCAGCTTGGCCCCGGGGGCAGGCAATCAGCCCCAGCATTTT. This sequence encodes CASSLAPGAGNQPQHF. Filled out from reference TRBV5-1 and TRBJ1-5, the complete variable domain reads KAGVTQTPRYLIKTRGQQVTLSCSPISGHRSVSWYQQTPGQGLQFLFEYFSETQRNKGNFPGRFSGRQFSNSRSEMNVSTLELGDSALYLCASSLAPGAGNQPQHFGDGTRLSIL.

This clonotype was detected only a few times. CDR3 protein: CAIRSTTGGVVDTQYF. In DNA form, the CDR3 reads TGTGCCATCCGTTCGACGACAGGGGGCGTAGTAGATACGCAGTATTTT. The chain combines TRBV10-3 with TRBJ2-3; TRBD1 aligns across 10 bases. CDR1 and CDR2 (germline): ENHRY, SYGVKD. This CDR3 has 16 residues. J lost 5 bases, V lost 8 bases, and 13 bases had no gene match.

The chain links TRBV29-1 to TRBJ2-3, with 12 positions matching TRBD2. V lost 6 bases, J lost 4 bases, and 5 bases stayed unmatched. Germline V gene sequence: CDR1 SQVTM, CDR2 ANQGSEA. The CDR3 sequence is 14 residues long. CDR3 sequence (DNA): TGCAGCGTAATGACTAGCGGGGGAGCAGATACGCAGTATTTT. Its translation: CSVMTSGGADTQYF.

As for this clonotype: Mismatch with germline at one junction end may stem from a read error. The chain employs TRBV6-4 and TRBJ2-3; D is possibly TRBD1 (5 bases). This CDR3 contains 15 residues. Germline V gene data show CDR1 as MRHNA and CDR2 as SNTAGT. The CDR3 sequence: CASSVSSEATETQYF. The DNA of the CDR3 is TGTGCCAGCAGTGTTTCTAGTGAGGCGACAGAGACGCAGTATTTT.